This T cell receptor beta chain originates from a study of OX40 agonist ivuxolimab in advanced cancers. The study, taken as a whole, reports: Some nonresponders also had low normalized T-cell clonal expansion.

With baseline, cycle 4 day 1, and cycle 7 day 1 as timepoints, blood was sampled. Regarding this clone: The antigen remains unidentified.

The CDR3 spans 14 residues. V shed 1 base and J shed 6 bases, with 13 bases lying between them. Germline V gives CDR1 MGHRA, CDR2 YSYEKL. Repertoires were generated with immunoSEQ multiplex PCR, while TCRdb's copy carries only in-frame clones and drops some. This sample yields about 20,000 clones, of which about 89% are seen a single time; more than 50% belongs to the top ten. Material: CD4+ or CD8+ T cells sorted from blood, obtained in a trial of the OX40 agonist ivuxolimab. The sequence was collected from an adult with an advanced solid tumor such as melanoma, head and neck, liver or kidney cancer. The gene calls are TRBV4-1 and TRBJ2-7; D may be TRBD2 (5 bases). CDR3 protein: CASSQGVEGIEQYF. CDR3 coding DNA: TGCGCCAGCAGCCAAGGGGTCGAGGGTATCGAGCAGTACTTC.